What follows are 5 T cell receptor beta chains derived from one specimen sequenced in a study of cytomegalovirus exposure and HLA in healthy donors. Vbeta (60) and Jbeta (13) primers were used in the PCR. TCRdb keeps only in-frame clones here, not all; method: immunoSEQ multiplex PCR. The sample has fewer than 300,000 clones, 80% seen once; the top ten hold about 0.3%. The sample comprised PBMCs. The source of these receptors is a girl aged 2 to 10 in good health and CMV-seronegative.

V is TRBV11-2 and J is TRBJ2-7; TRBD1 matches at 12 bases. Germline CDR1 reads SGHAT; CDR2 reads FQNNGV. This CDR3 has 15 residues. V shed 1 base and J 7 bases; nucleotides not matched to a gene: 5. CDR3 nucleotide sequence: TGTGCCAGCAGCTTAGCGGGACAGGGGGCGCGTGAGCAGTACTTC. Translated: CASSLAGQGAREQYF.

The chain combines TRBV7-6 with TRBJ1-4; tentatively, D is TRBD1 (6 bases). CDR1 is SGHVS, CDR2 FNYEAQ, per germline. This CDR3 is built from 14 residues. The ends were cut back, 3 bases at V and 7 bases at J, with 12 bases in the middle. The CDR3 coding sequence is TGTGCCAGCAGCTTCGGGCAAGGGGGTGAAAAACTGTTTTTT. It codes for CASSFGQGGEKLFF.

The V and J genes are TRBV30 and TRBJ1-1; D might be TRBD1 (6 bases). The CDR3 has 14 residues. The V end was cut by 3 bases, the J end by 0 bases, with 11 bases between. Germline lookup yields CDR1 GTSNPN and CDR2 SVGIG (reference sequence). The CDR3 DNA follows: TGTGCCTGGAGACGGGGGGGGCTGAACACTGAAGCTTTCTTT. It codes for CAWRRGGLNTEAFF. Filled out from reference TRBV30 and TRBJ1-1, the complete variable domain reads SQTIHQWPATLVQPVGSPLSLECTVEGTSNPNLYWYRQAAGRGLQLLFYSVGIGQISSEVPQNLSASRPQDRQFILSSKKLLLSDSGFYLCAWRRGGLNTEAFFGQGTRLTVV.

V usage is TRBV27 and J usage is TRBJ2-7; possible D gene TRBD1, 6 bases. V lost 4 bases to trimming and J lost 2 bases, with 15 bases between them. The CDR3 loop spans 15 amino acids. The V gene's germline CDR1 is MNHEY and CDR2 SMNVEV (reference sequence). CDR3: CASSYGRGFPYEQYF. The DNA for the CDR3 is TGTGCCAGCAGTTACGGCAGGGGATTCCCCTACGAGCAGTACTTC.

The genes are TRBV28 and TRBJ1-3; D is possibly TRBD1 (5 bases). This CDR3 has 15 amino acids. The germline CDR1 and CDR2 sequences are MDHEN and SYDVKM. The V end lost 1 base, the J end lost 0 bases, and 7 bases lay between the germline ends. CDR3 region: CASSLYDSSGNTIYF. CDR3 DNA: TGTGCCAGCAGTTTATATGACAGCTCTGGAAACACCATATATTTT.